This TCR beta chain came from a study of T-cell reconstitution after alpha-beta-depleted transplantation in children. V shed 4 bases and J shed 4 bases, with 24 bases lying between them. Germline loops: CDR1 MGHRA, CDR2 YSYEKL. The length of the CDR3 is 18 residues. Library preparation (for TCRbeta) was performed with unique molecular identifiers. TCRdb reprocessed the PCR reads with MiXCR, giving one entry per CDR3 protein. The data contain about 360,000 distinct CDR3 sequences, roughly 14% of them singletons. The J gene is TRBJ2-3, the V gene TRBV4-1; D gene unclear. The TCR comes from a human donor who donated a stem cell graft to a child with Fanconi anemia. The source material was PBMCs, sampled from the stem cell graft. The CDR3, as DNA: TGCGCCAGCAGCCCCTGGTTTGGTAGTCAAGCATGGGCAGATACGCAGTATTTT. Amino acids: CASSPWFGSQAWADTQYF.